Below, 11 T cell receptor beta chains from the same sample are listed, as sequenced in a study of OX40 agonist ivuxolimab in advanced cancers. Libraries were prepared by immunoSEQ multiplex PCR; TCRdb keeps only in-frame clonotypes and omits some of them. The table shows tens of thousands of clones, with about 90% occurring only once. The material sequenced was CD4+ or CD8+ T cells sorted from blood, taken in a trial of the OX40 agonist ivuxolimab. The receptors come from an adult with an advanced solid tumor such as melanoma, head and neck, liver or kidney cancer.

In DNA, the CDR3 is TGTGCCAGCAGCGTAGCGGGACTTAGCACAGATACGCAGTATTTT. Its translation is CASSVAGLSTDTQYF. V and J are TRBV9 and TRBJ2-3; TRBD2 might be the D (6 bases). Between the trimmed V and J ends, which lost 0 bases and 0 bases, there was a span of 8 bases. Germline V CDR1 and CDR2: SGDLS, YYNGEE. The CDR3 consists of 15 residues. Full variable domain (rest looked up from reference TRBV9 and TRBJ2-3): DSGVTQTPKHLITATGQRVTLRCSPRSGDLSVYWYQQSLDQGLQFLIQYYNGEERAKGNILERFSAQQFPDLHSELNLSSLELGDSALYFCASSVAGLSTDTQYFGPGTRLTVL.

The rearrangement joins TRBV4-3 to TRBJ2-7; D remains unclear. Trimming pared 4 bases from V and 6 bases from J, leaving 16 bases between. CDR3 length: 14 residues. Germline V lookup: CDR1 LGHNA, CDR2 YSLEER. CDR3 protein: CASSPLEGVGEQYF. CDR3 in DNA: TGCGCCAGCAGCCCCCTCGAAGGTGTAGGCGAGCAGTACTTC.

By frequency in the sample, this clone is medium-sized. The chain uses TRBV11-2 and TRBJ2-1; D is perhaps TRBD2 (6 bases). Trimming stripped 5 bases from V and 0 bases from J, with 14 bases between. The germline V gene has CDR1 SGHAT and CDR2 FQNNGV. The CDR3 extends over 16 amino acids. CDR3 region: CASSPTSLGSYNEQFF. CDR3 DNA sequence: TGTGCCAGCAGCCCCACTAGCTTGGGCTCCTACAATGAGCAGTTCTTC.

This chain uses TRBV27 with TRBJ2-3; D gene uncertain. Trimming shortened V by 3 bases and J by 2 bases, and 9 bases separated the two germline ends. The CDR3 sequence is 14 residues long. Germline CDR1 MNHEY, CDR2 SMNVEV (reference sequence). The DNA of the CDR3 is TGTGCCAGCAGTTTCGAGACGGCCACAGATACGCAGTATTTT. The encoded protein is CASSFETATDTQYF.

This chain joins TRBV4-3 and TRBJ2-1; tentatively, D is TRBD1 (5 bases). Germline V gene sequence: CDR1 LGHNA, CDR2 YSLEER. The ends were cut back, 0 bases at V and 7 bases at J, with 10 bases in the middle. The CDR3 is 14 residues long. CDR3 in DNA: TGCGCCAGCAGCCAAGATCGGACAATGAATGAGCAGTTCTTC. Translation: CASSQDRTMNEQFF.

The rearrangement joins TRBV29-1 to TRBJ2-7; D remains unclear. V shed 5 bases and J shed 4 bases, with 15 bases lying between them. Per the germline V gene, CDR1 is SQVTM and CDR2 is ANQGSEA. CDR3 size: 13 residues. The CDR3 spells CSVWQEFGYEQYF. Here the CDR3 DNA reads TGCAGCGTTTGGCAGGAGTTCGGTTACGAGCAGTACTTC.

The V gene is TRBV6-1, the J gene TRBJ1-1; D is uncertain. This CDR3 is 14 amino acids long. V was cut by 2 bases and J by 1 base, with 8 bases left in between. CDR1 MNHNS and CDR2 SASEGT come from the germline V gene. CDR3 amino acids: CASSELVQNTEAFF. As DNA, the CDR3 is TGTGCCAGCAGTGAATTAGTACAGAACACTGAAGCTTTCTTT.

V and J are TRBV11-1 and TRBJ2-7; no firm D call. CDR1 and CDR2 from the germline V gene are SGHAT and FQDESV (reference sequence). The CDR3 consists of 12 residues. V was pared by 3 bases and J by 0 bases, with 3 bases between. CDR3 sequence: CASSLFSYEQYF. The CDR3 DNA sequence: TGTGCCAGCAGCTTGTTCTCCTACGAGCAGTACTTC.

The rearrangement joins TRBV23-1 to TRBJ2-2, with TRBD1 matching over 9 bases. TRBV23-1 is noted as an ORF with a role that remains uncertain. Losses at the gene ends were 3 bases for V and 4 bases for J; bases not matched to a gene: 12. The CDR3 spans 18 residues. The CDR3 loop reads CASSHRRPGQGSTGELFF. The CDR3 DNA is TGCGCCAGCAGTCATCGGCGTCCAGGACAGGGGTCCACCGGGGAGCTGTTTTTT.

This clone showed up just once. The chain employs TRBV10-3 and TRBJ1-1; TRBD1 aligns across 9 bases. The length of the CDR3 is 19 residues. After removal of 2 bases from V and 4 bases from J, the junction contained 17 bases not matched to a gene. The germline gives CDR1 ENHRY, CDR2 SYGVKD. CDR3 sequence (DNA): TGTGCCATCAGTGAGCTATCAAGATCCGGACAGGGGATAGGCACTGAAGCTTTCTTT. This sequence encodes CAISELSRSGQGIGTEAFF.

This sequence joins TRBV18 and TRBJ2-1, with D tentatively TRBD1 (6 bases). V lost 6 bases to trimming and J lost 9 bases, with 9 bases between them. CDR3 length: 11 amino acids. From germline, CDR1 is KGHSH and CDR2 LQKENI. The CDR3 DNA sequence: TGTGCCAGCTCGACAGGCAGTGAGCAGTTCTTC. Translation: CASSTGSEQFF.